This entry lists 6 T cell receptor beta chains sequenced from one sample in a study of blood T cell repertoires in COVID-19. This table comes from immunoSEQ multiplex PCR, and its TCRdb copy is limited to in-frame clones, with some not included. The sample has fewer than 250,000 clones; 85% to 90% are singletons. The source material was peripheral blood. These receptors were taken from a man aged 25-40 years with COVID-19, enrolled during active disease.

The chain carries TRBV6-1 and TRBJ1-6; TRBD1 matches 11 bases. The germline V gene has CDR1 MNHNS and CDR2 SASEGT. This CDR3 spans 14 amino acids. Trimming took 3 bases from V and 10 from J; bases not matched to a gene: 2. This chain's CDR3 is CASSDGQGASPLHF. Here the CDR3 DNA reads TGTGCCAGCAGTGATGGACAGGGGGCCTCACCCCTCCACTTT.

The rearrangement links TRBV5-1 to TRBJ1-1; D not certain. Germline lookup yields CDR1 SGHRS and CDR2 YFSETQ. V was trimmed by 1 base and J by 0 bases, leaving 19 bases between them. This CDR3 contains 18 residues. The chain's CDR3 is CASSLSQVAGEVNTEAFF. The CDR3 nucleotides read TGCGCCAGCAGCTTGAGCCAGGTGGCGGGAGAAGTGAACACTGAAGCTTTCTTT. The full variable domain, its missing parts supplied by reference TRBV5-1 and TRBJ1-1, is KAGVTQTPRYLIKTRGQQVTLSCSPISGHRSVSWYQQTPGQGLQFLFEYFSETQRNKGNFPGRFSGRQFSNSRSEMNVSTLELGDSALYLCASSLSQVAGEVNTEAFFGQGTRLTVV.

This chain links TRBV27 with TRBJ2-1; 7 nucleotides line up with TRBD2. The V and J ends lost 2 bases and 7 bases, in that order; junction bases with no gene match: 5. Germline values: CDR1 MNHEY, CDR2 SMNVEV (reference sequence). CDR3 length: 14 residues. The CDR3 DNA reads TGTGCCAGCAGTTTACAGGGTAGCGGGAATGAGCAGTTCTTC. This encodes CASSLQGSGNEQFF.

This sequence joins TRBV27 and TRBJ2-7, with 11 bases matching TRBD2. Trimming at V came to 6 bases and at J to 3 bases, leaving 4 bases not matched to a gene. The CDR3 length is 14 residues. Germline assignment: CDR1 MNHEY and CDR2 SMNVEV (reference sequence). The CDR3 protein is CASRLAGVGYEQYF. The CDR3 DNA is TGTGCCAGCAGACTAGCGGGGGTGGGCTACGAGCAGTACTTC.

The V and J genes are TRBV28 and TRBJ2-5; TRBD1 is a possible D gene (5 bases). Per germline, CDR1 MDHEN and CDR2 SYDVKM. The ends were cut back, 3 bases at V and 2 bases at J, with 7 bases in the middle. There are 13 residues in the CDR3. CDR3 loop: CASSFSGQETQYF. In DNA, the CDR3 is TGTGCCAGCAGTTTTTCAGGGCAAGAGACCCAGTACTTC.

The rearrangement uses TRBV6-2 or TRBV6-3 and TRBJ2-7; TRBD2 matches at 9 bases. Germline V gene sequence: CDR1 MNHEY, CDR2 SVGEGT. This CDR3 has 15 residues. The J segment lost 5 bases and the V segment lost 6 bases, leaving 11 bases of the junction unmatched. The CDR3 is CASSLPASGNNEQYF. CDR3 sequence (DNA): TGTGCCAGCAGCCTACCAGCTAGCGGGAATAACGAGCAGTACTTC.